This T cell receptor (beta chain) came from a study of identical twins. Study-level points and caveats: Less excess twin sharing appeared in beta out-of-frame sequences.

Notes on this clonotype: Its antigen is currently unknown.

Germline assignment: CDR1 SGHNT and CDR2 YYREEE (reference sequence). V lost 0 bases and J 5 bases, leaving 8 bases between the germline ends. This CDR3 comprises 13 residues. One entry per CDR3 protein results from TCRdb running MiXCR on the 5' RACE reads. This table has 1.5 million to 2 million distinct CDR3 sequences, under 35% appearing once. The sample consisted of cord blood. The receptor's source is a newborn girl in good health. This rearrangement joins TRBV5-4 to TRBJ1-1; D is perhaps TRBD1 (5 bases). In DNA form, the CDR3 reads TGTGCCAGCAGCTTGGCGTGGGGGACTGAAGCTTTCTTT. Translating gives CASSLAWGTEAFF.